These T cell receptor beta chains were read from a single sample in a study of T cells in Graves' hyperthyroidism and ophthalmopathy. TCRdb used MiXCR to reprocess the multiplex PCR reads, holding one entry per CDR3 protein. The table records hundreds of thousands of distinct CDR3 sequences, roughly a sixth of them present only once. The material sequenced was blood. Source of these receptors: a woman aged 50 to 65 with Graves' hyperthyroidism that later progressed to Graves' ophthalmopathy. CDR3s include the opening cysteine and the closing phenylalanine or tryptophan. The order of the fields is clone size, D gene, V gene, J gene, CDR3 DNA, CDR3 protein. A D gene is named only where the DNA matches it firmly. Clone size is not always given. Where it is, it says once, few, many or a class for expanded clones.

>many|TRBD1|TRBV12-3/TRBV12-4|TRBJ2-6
TGTGCCAGCAGTCCGCCGACAGGGGTCTCTGGGGCCAACGTCCTGACTTTC
CASSPPTGVSGANVLTF
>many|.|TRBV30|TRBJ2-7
TGTGCCGGGGGAGAGAGGCACGAGCAGTACTTC
CAGGERHEQYF
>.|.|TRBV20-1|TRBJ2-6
TGCAGTGCTAGGTCTGAGACATCCTCTGGGGCCAACGTCCTGACTTTC
CSARSETSSGANVLTF
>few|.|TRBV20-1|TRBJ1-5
TGCAGTGCCACGCGTAGGCAGGCACACAATCAGCCCCAGCATTTT
CSATRRQAHNQPQHF
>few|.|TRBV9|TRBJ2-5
TGTGCCAGCAGCGTAGGAGCTGCAAATACACAAGAGACCCAGTACTTC
CASSVGAANTQETQYF
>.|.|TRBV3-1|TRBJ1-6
TGTGCCAGCAGCCAAGAGATTTTCTATAATTCACCCCTCCACTTT
CASSQEIFYNSPLHF
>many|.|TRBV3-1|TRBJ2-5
TGTGCCAGCAGCCTGTCTGCCGTCCAAGAGACCCAGTACTTC
CASSLSAVQETQYF
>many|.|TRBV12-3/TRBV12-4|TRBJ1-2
TGTGCCAGCAGGACGGGGAGGGGCTATGGCTACACCTTC
CASRTGRGYGYTF
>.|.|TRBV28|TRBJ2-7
TGTGCCAGCAGCACCATTACCTACGAGCAGTACTTC
CASSTITYEQYF
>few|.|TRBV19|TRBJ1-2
TGTGCCAGTAGTAAGGGAACCACGAACTATGGCTACACCTTC
CASSKGTTNYGYTF
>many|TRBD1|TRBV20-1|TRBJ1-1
TGCAGTGCTTCGGACAGGCCGTCTACTGAAGCTTTCTTT
CSASDRPSTEAFF
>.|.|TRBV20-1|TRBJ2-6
TGCAGTGCTAGAGATTGGAGGGGAGCTGGGGCCAACGTCCTGACTTTC
CSARDWRGAGANVLTF
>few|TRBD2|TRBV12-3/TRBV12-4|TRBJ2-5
TGTGCCAGCAGTCCCCGGGTAGCGGGGGGCCCCTGGGAGACCCAGTACTTC
CASSPRVAGGPWETQYF
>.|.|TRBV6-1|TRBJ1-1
TGTGCCAGCAGCCGAATGGCTCTGGGCAACACTGAAGCTTTCTTT
CASSRMALGNTEAFF
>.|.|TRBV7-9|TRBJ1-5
TGTGCCAGCAGCTTAGGGTCCTTCGGGAATCAGCCCCAGCATTTT
CASSLGSFGNQPQHF
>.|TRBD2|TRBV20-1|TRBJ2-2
TGCAGTGCTAGGGTTGCGGGGGTAAACACCGGGGAGCTGTTTTTT
CSARVAGVNTGELFF
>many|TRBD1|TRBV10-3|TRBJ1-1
TGTGCCACAAGGACAGGGGAAACTGAAGCTTTCTTT
CATRTGETEAFF
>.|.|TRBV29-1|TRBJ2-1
TGCAGCGTTCTGGTTGTAAAGCAGTTCTTC
CSVLVVKQFF
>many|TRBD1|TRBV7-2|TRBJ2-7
TGTGCCAGCAGCTTAGTATTTTTTTCCGCGGGGACAGGGGGCTTCTACGAGCAGTACTTC
CASSLVFFSAGTGGFYEQYF
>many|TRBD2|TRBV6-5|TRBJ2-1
TGTGCCAGCAGTTACGGGGTAGCGGGGGGGCCCTACAATGAGCAGTTCTTC
CASSYGVAGGPYNEQFF
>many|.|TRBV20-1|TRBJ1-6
TGCAGTGCTAGAGATCTTGCCCCCATGAACTATAATTCACCCCTCCACTTT
CSARDLAPMNYNSPLHF
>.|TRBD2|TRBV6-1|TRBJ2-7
TGTGCCAGCAGTGCCGGGACTAGCGGGGACTCCTACGAGCAGTACTTC
CASSAGTSGDSYEQYF
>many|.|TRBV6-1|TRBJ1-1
TGTGCCAGCAGTGCAGCGGGCGGCACTGAAGCTTTCTTT
CASSAAGGTEAFF
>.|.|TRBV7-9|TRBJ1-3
TGTGCCAGCAGCGCCGACAGGTCCTTTGGAAACACCATATATTTT
CASSADRSFGNTIYF
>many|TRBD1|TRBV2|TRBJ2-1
TGTGCCAGCAGAGGGGGCGCGGATGAGCAGTTCTTC
CASRGGADEQFF
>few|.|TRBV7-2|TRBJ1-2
TGTGCCAGCAGCTTAGTAGGACACATCAATAGCTACACCTTC
CASSLVGHINSYTF
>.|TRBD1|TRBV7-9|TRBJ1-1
TGTGCCAGCAGCTGGGCAGGGGGGGAAGCTTTCTTT
CASSWAGGEAFF
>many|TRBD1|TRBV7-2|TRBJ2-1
TGTGCCAGCAGCTCGCCGACAGGGGCCTACAATGAGCAGTTCTTC
CASSSPTGAYNEQFF
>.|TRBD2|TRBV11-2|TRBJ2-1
TGTGCCAGCAGCTTAGGCGGGGGGGCCTTTAATGAGCAGTTCTTC
CASSLGGGAFNEQFF
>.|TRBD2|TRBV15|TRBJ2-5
TGTGCCACCAGCAGAGTAACGAGCGGGGGGCGAGGAGAGACCCAGTACTTC
CATSRVTSGGRGETQYF
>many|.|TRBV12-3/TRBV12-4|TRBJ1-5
TGTGCCAGCTCAGTGCCTAATCAGCCCCAGCATTTT
CASSVPNQPQHF
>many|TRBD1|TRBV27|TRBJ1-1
TGCGCCAGCAGCTCCCGGGACAGGAACACTGAAGCTTTCTTT
CASSSRDRNTEAFF
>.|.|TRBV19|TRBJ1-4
TGTGCCAGTACCAATTCGGGGAATGAAAAACTGTTTTTT
CASTNSGNEKLFF